Shown below are 26 T cell receptor beta chains from a single sample sequenced in a study of T cells in women clearing cervical HPV infection. The method was immunoSEQ multiplex PCR; TCRdb's version includes in-frame clones alone and lacks a portion of them. This sample contains under 45,000 clones. The specimen sequenced was blood buffy coat. These receptors were taken from a woman aged 18 to 75 with a cervical HPV16 infection that either progressed to CIN3+ or cleared (not recorded which).

For this clone: The read is 3 residues too short to cover the CDR3 end, so that end is filled in from the germline J gene. The chain links TRBV13 to TRBJ2-3, with 10 bases lining up with TRBD1. CDR1 is PRHDT, CDR2 FYEKMQ, per germline (reference sequence). The length of the CDR3 is 18 residues. After removal of 1 base from V and 7 bases from J, the junction contained 14 bases not matched to a gene. The CDR3 DNA, read in part, is TGTGCCAGCAGCTTAGAGCCCCCGGGACAGGGGAGAGTGAATACG. This codes for CASSLEPPGQGRVNT. The CDR3, in full, reads CASSLEPPGQGRVNTQYF.

With respect to this clone: The CDR3 end lies 3 residues beyond the end of the read and is filled in from the germline J gene. The chain combines TRBV6-4 with TRBJ1-1; weak D call: TRBD1 (6 bases). The CDR3 extends over 15 amino acids. The V end lost 6 bases, the J end lost 3 bases, and 17 bases lay between the germline ends. Germline CDR1 reads MRHNA; CDR2 reads SNTAGT. The CDR3: CASSPKGGKDTEAFF. The DNA read from the CDR3 is TGTGCCAGCAGCCCCAAGGGGGGGAAGGACACTGAA.

Comment on this clone: The read terminates 3 residues before the CDR3 end, so the remaining end is supplied by the germline J gene. This chain connects TRBV7-9 to TRBJ2-1; tentative D call: TRBD1 (5 bases). Trimming removed 6 bases at V and 8 bases at J, with 11 bases between. This CDR3 is built from 12 residues. Germline CDR1 reads SEHNR; CDR2 reads FQNEAQ (reference sequence). CDR3 DNA, as far as it was read: TGTGCCAGCAGTGCGACAGACTATGAG. Translated, it gives CASSATDYE. The whole CDR3 is CASSATDYEQFF.

Of note for this clone: The CDR3 is cut off 3 residues early in the read; its end comes from the germline J gene. The chain employs TRBV12-3 or TRBV12-4 and TRBJ2-3, with 8 bases aligning to TRBD2. V dropped 7 bases and J dropped 2; count of bases not matched to a gene: 11. The CDR3 covers 16 residues. CDR3 protein: CASNPWRGAITDTQYF. Incomplete CDR3 DNA: TGTGCCAGCAACCCCTGGCGGGGGGCAATCACAGATACG.

Turning to this clone: The missing CDR3 end, 3 residues past where the read stops, is filled in from the germline J gene. V usage is TRBV30 and J usage is TRBJ1-2; maybe TRBD1 (6 bases). Germline lookup yields CDR1 GTSNPN and CDR2 SVGIG (reference sequence). This CDR3 has 12 residues. V was pared by 5 bases and J by 6 bases, with 13 bases between. The sequenced part of the CDR3 DNA is TGTGCCTGGGCGGGGGGGGCAGATGGC. This gives the protein CAWAGGADG. The CDR3 in full is CAWAGGADGYTF.

Concerning this clone: The CDR3 end lies 3 residues beyond the end of the read and is filled in from the germline J gene. This chain links TRBV19 with TRBJ2-3, with 7 bases aligning to TRBD1. The CDR3 contains 13 residues. CDR1 and CDR2 (germline): LNHDA, SQIVND (reference sequence). Incomplete CDR3 DNA: TGTGCCAGTGTGCGAGGGGGCAGCCAGCCG. Translating gives CASVRGGSQP. The full CDR3 sequence reads CASVRGGSQPQYF.

This CDR3 is CASSPMTAHSSYEQYF. CDR3 bases read: TGCGCCAGCAGCCCCATGACTGCTCATAGCTCCTACGAG. The chain recombines TRBV5-1 with TRBJ2-7, with unresolved D. The read comes to an end 3 residues before the CDR3 does, leaving the germline J gene to fill in the end. The CDR3 totals 16 residues. CDR1 and CDR2 (germline): SGHRS, YFSETQ. V dropped 4 bases and J dropped 0 bases, with 17 bases sitting between them.

As for this clone: The read falls 3 residues short of the CDR3 end, and the missing part is taken from the germline J gene. The genes are TRBV11-2 and TRBJ2-3, with a tentative D call TRBD2 (6 bases). The CDR3 runs to 15 residues. The V end lost 1 base, the J end lost 8 bases, and 16 bases lay between the germline ends. Germline V gives CDR1 SGHAT, CDR2 FQNNGV. CDR3 DNA (partial): TGTGCCAGCAGCTTAGGGTCGGGGGTAGAGGGTACG. Amino acids: CASSLGSGVEGT. The whole CDR3 reads CASSLGSGVEGTQYF.

Regarding this clone: The read halts 3 residues ahead of the CDR3 end, with the missing end drawn from the germline J gene. The rearrangement uses TRBV7-7 and TRBJ2-3, with D tentatively TRBD2 (6 bases). V lost 5 bases to trimming and J lost 0 bases, with 12 bases between them. Germline CDR1 and CDR2: SSHAT and FNYEAQ (reference sequence). CDR3 length: 15 residues. CDR3 sequence: CASSPEAGSTDTQYF. The CDR3 DNA, read in part, is TGTGCCAGCAGCCCTGAGGCGGGAAGCACAGATACG.

As concerns this clone: The read falls 3 residues short of the CDR3 end, and the missing part is taken from the germline J gene. The chain is built from TRBV14 and TRBJ2-3; 14 positions agree with TRBD2. CDR1 and CDR2 from the germline V gene are SGHDN and FVKESK. The CDR3 totals 18 residues. V lost 1 base to trimming and J lost 4 bases; unmatched junction nucleotides: 7. This chain's CDR3 is CASSQGSPGLAGADTQYF. CDR3 bases read: TGTGCCAGCAGCCAAGGGTCACCGGGACTAGCGGGAGCAGATACG.

On this clone: The missing CDR3 end, 3 residues past where the read stops, is filled in from the germline J gene. The chain employs TRBV6-1 and TRBJ2-7, with a tentative D call TRBD1 (5 bases). The germline CDR1 and CDR2 sequences are MNHNS and SASEGT. Trimming took off 1 base at V and 3 bases at J, with 10 bases between the two ends. The CDR3 sequence is 14 residues long. The CDR3 DNA, read in part, is TGTGCCAGCAGTGAAGGGGCAGGGTACTACGAG. It codes for CASSEGAGYYE. The CDR3 in full is CASSEGAGYYEQYF.

Points on this clone: Read data end 3 residues before the CDR3 end; the end is taken from the germline J gene. The rearrangement joins TRBV20-1 to TRBJ2-7; D is tentatively TRBD1 or TRBD2 (7 bases each). Germline lookup yields CDR1 DFQATT and CDR2 SNEGSKA (reference sequence). V gave up 1 base and J gave up 3 bases, with 13 bases separating them. The CDR3 extends over 14 amino acids. Here the CDR3 reads CSARGQGGVYEQYF. Partial CDR3 DNA: TGCAGTGCTAGAGGACAGGGAGGGGTCTACGAG.

Concerning this clone: The DNA ends 3 residues before the CDR3 does, and the rest of the CDR3 is filled in from the germline J gene. The chain recombines TRBV5-1 with TRBJ2-3; unclear D gene. The germline V and J ends were trimmed by 0 bases and 6 bases, with 14 bases remaining between them. Per the germline V gene, CDR1 is SGHRS and CDR2 is YFSETQ. The CDR3 contains 15 residues. The CDR3 loop is CASSLVGPPRDTQYF. The DNA read from the CDR3 is TGCGCCAGCAGCTTGGTTGGTCCTCCGCGGGATACG.

Of note for this clone: The read comes to an end 3 residues before the CDR3 does, leaving the germline J gene to fill in the end. This chain connects TRBV5-5 to TRBJ1-2; 8 bases match TRBD1. With 4 bases clipped from V and 4 bases from J, the junction kept 6 bases outside the gene matches. The germline gives CDR1 SGHKS, CDR2 YYEKEE (reference sequence). The CDR3 loop spans 14 amino acids. The CDR3 protein is CASSQDRGRYGYTF. The sequenced CDR3 bases are TGTGCCAGCAGCCAAGACAGGGGCCGCTATGGC.

The sequenced part of the CDR3 DNA is TGTGCCAGCAACCCACCCGCGGGGCAGGTAACAGATACG. The encoded protein is CASNPPAGQVTDT. The full CDR3 protein is CASNPPAGQVTDTQYF. V gene TRBV28 combines with J gene TRBJ2-3, with TRBD2 as a possible D gene (6 bases). The CDR3 extends 3 residues past the end of the read, so its final part is completed from the germline J gene. Germline V lookup: CDR1 MDHEN, CDR2 SYDVKM. This CDR3 has 16 amino acids. V was pared by 7 bases and J by 3 bases, with 20 bases between. Looking up the rest from reference TRBV28 and TRBJ2-3 gives the full variable domain: DVKVTQSSRYLVKRTGEKVFLECVQDMDHENMFWYRQDPGLGLRLIYFSYDVKMKEKGDIPEGYSVSREKKERFSLILESASTNQTSMYLCASNPPAGQVTDTQYFGPGTRLTVL.

Turning to this clone: The CDR3 end is not reached by the read, which stops 3 residues before it; the germline J gene fills it in. The genes are TRBV2 and TRBJ2-2; 12 bases line up with TRBD2. CDR3 length: 16 residues. Germline loops: CDR1 SNHLY, CDR2 FYNNEI. V was clipped by 8 bases and J by 7 bases; unmatched bases: 11. CDR3 loop: CASGGMGLAGLGELFF. The covered CDR3 bases are TGTGCCAGCGGGGGCATGGGACTAGCGGGCCTCGGGGAG.

Notes on this clone: The read finishes 3 residues shy of the CDR3 end, and the germline J gene is used to complete it. This sequence joins TRBV4-1 and TRBJ2-1; a weak D match, TRBD2 (5 bases). V was shortened by 1 base and J by 0 bases, with 10 bases between the two germline ends. The CDR3 consists of 16 residues. From germline, CDR1 is MGHRA and CDR2 YSYEKL. Incomplete CDR3 DNA: TGCGCCAGCAGCCAAGTGGACTTAGTCTCCTACAATGAG. Translation gives CASSQVDLVSYNE. The complete CDR3 protein is CASSQVDLVSYNEQFF.

The CDR3 loop reads CASRTTYNEQFF. Incomplete CDR3 DNA: TGTGCCAGCCGGACAACCTACAATGAG. J is TRBJ2-1 and V is TRBV27; TRBD1 is a possible D gene (5 bases). Read coverage stops 3 residues before the CDR3 terminus; the germline J gene supplies the remainder. CDR3 length: 12 residues. The germline V gene has CDR1 MNHEY and CDR2 SMNVEV (reference sequence). Trimming took 8 bases from V and 2 from J, leaving 7 bases between them.

As regards this clone: Read sequence stops 3 residues before the CDR3 end, and the germline J gene provides the missing end. The V call is TRBV20-1, the J call TRBJ2-3, with 9 bases identical to TRBD2. V shed 4 bases and J 0 bases; nucleotides not matched to a gene: 8. CDR3 length equals 16 residues. Germline CDR1 and CDR2: DFQATT and SNEGSKA (reference sequence). CDR3 bases read: TGCAGTGCTACCGTTGGCGGGAGGGCTAGCACAGATACG. Translated, it gives CSATVGGRASTDT. The full CDR3 protein reads CSATVGGRASTDTQYF.

Concerning this clone itself: The read terminates 3 residues before the CDR3 end, so the remaining end is supplied by the germline J gene. The V and J genes are TRBV4-1 and TRBJ2-4; TRBD2 aligns across 10 bases. Germline lookup yields CDR1 MGHRA and CDR2 YSYEKL. V gave up 0 bases and J gave up 8 bases; unmatched junction bases: 4. This CDR3 is 15 amino acids long. The CDR3 reads CASSQDPAGGDIQYF. CDR3 DNA, as far as it was read: TGCGCCAGCAGCCAAGACCCAGCGGGAGGGGACATT.

Concerning this clone: The read ends 3 residues before the CDR3 terminus; that terminus is restored from the germline J gene. This chain connects TRBV5-6 to TRBJ2-5; D is possibly TRBD2 (6 bases). The germline V gene encodes CDR1 SGHDT and CDR2 YYEEEE. CDR3 length: 15 residues. The V gene lost 0 bases and the J gene lost 2 bases, with 11 bases spanning the gap. CDR3 residues: CASSLVSGGQETQYF. The part of the CDR3 DNA that was read is TGTGCCAGCAGCTTGGTTAGCGGAGGGCAAGAGACC.

Remarks on this clone: From the germline J gene comes the end of the CDR3, since the read stops 3 residues before it. This chain connects TRBV24-1 to TRBJ2-3, with 10 bases identical to TRBD2. CDR1 KGHDR and CDR2 SFDVKD come from the germline V gene. The CDR3 has 18 amino acids. V gave up 3 bases and J gave up 2 bases; unmatched junction bases: 10. Incomplete CDR3 DNA: TGTGCCACCAGTGATCCCCGCGGAGCGGGGGGGATCACAGATACG. This gives the protein CATSDPRGAGGITDT. The whole CDR3 protein reads CATSDPRGAGGITDTQYF.

The sequenced part of the CDR3 DNA is TGTGCCTGGTCTTCAGGGAATTCACCC. Its protein is CAWSSGNSP. The entire CDR3 protein reads CAWSSGNSPLHF. This chain joins TRBV30 and TRBJ1-6, with D perhaps TRBD1 (5 bases). From the germline J gene comes the end of the CDR3, since the read stops 3 residues before it. The CDR3 is 12 residues long. V dropped 5 bases and J dropped 7 bases, with 9 bases sitting between them. The germline V gene encodes CDR1 GTSNPN and CDR2 SVGIG (reference sequence).

In the case of this clone: The CDR3 end is not reached by the read, which stops 3 residues before it; the germline J gene fills it in. The V gene is TRBV20-1, the J gene TRBJ2-7; 8 bases match TRBD1. This CDR3 is built from 16 residues. Germline values: CDR1 DFQATT, CDR2 SNEGSKA (reference sequence). V lost 1 base to trimming and J lost 3 bases; unmatched junction nucleotides: 11. The part of the CDR3 DNA that was read is TGCAGTGCTAGAGCCGCACTACCGGGACAGGACTACGAG. It encodes CSARAALPGQDYE. The full CDR3 sequence reads CSARAALPGQDYEQYF.

Details on this clone: From the germline J gene comes the end of the CDR3, since the read stops 3 residues before it. This chain uses TRBV5-1 with TRBJ2-1; D unclear. The germline gives CDR1 SGHRS, CDR2 YFSETQ. The CDR3 is made up of 15 amino acids. Trimming pared 1 base from V and 8 bases from J, leaving 16 bases between. CDR3 in amino acids: CASSLISRLSDEQFF. The covered CDR3 bases are TGCGCCAGCAGCTTGATTAGCCGCCTAAGCGATGAG. The variable domain in full, completed from reference TRBV5-1 and TRBJ2-1, reads KAGVTQTPRYLIKTRGQQVTLSCSPISGHRSVSWYQQTPGQGLQFLFEYFSETQRNKGNFPGRFSGRQFSNSRSEMNVSTLELGDSALYLCASSLISRLSDEQFFGPGTRLTVL.

Regarding this clone: The read is 3 residues too short to cover the CDR3 end, so that end is filled in from the germline J gene. The chain links TRBV10-3 to TRBJ2-2, with 7 positions matching TRBD1. CDR1 is ENHRY, CDR2 SYGVKD, per germline. This CDR3 has 14 amino acids. The CDR3 bases that were read are TGTGCCATCAGCCGGGACAGACAGAATTCACCG. Translating it yields CAISRDRQNSP. The whole CDR3 sequence is CAISRDRQNSPLFF.